This T cell receptor (beta chain) was identified in a study of T cell responses to AZD1222 COVID-19 vaccine. CDR1 SGHTA and CDR2 FQGNSA come from the germline V gene. V lost 1 base and J lost 5, with 15 bases in between. The CDR3 loop spans 15 amino acids. General study findings and limits: Seropositive status at baseline applied to only 5 or 6 AZD1222 recipients.

In the case of this clone: The antigen is not known.

Sequenced by immunoSEQ multiplex PCR; TCRdb stores in-frame clones only, minus some. The table lists approximately 99,000 clones, 87% of them singletons. This chain connects TRBV7-2 to TRBJ2-7; D gene ambiguous. The TCR originated in an adult in good health. This specimen was peripheral blood, taken on day 0 of AZD1222 vaccination. CDR3 in DNA: TGTGCCAGCAGCTTAGATGTAGGAAGGGCTGACGAGCAGTACTTC. Encoded protein: CASSLDVGRADEQYF.